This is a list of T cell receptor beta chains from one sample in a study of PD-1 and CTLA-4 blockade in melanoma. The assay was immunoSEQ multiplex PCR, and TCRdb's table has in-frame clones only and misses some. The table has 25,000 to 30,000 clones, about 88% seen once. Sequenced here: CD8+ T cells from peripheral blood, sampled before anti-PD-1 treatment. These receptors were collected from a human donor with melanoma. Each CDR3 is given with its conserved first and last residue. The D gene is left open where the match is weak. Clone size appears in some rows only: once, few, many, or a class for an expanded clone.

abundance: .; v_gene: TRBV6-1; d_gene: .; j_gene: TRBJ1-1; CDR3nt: TGTGCCAGCAGTGAAATGGGACGGTACACTGAAGCTTTCTTT; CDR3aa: CASSEMGRYTEAFF
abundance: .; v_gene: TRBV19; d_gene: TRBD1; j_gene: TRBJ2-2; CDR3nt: TGTGCCAGTAGTATCGATGGCGCAGGGGGCACAAACACCGGGGAGCTGTTTTTT; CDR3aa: CASSIDGAGGTNTGELFF
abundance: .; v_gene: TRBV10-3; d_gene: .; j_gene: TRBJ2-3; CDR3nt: TGTGCCGCCATGCGAGGGGACTTCAGCACAGATACGCAGTATTTT; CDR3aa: CAAMRGDFSTDTQYF
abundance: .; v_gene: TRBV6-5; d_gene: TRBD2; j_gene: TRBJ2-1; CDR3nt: TGTGCCAGCAGTTACACTGGACTAGCGGGTGGCAATGAGCAGTTCTTC; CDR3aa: CASSYTGLAGGNEQFF
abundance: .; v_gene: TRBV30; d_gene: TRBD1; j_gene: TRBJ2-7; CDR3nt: TGTGCCTCCTCGGACAGGGCCCTCTCCTACGAGCAGTACTTC; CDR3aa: CASSDRALSYEQYF
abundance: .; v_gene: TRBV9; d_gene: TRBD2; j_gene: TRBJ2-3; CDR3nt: TGTGCCAGCAGCCCGGCGGGGGGTTTGGATACGCAGTATTTT; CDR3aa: CASSPAGGLDTQYF
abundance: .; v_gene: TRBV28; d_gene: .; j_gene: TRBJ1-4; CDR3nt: TGTGCCAGCAGTTTCCCTCCGACGGGTGCAACTAATGAAAAACTGTTTTTT; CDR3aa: CASSFPPTGATNEKLFF
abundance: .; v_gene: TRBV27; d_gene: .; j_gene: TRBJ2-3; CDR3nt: TGTGCCAGCAGTTCCTACTTCCCCACAGATACGCAGTATTTT; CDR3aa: CASSSYFPTDTQYF
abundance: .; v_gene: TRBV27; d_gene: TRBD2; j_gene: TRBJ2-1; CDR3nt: TGTGCCAGCAGTTTATCCATCCCCGGGACTAGTCACAATGAGCAGTTCTTC; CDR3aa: CASSLSIPGTSHNEQFF
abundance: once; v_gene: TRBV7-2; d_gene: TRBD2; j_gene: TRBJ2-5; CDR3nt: TGTGCCAGCAGCTTAGCGGGGGGGATGGAGACCCAGTACTTC; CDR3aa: CASSLAGGMETQYF
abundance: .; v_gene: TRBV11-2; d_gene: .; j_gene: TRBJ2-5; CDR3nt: TGTGCCAGCAGCTTAGAAGGGGGGTTAGAGACCCAGTACTTC; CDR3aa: CASSLEGGLETQYF
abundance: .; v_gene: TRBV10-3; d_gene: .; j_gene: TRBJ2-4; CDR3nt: TGTGCCATCAGTGAGCTTTCCTCAGGCAGTCAGTACTTC; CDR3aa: CAISELSSGSQYF
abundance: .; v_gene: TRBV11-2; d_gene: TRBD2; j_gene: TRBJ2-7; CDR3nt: TGTGCCAGCAGCTTAGGGCTAGCGGCCCCCTACGAGCAGTACTTC; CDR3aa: CASSLGLAAPYEQYF
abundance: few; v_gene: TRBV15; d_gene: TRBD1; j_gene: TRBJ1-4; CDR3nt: TGTGCCACCAGCAGCCTCCAGGGGGCTTGGGGTGAAAAACTGTTTTTT; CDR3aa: CATSSLQGAWGEKLFF
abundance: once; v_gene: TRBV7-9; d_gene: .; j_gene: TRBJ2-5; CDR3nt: TGTGCCAGCAGCTTAGGATCCAGCGGGCAAGAGACCCAGTACTTC; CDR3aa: CASSLGSSGQETQYF
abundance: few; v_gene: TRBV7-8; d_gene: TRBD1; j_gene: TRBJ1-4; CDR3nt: TGTGCCAGCAGCTTTACAGGGGCAAGTGAAAAACTGTTTTTT; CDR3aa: CASSFTGASEKLFF
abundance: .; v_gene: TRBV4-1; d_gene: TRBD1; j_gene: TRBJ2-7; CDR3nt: TGCGCCAGCAGCCAAGATTCCGGGACAGGGTCCTACGAGCAGTACTTC; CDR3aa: CASSQDSGTGSYEQYF
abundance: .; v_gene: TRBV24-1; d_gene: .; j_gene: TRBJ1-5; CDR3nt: TGTGCCACCAGTGACCTGGAGGATCAGCCCCAGCATTTT; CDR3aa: CATSDLEDQPQHF
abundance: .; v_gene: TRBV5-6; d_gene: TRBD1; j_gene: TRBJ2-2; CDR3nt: TGTGCCAGCAGCTGGGGGACAGGGCAGACCACCGGGGAGCTGTTTTTT; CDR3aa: CASSWGTGQTTGELFF
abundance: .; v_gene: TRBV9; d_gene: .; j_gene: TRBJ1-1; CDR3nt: TGTGCCAGCAGCGTAAGTGTCACAGGGATGAACACTGAAGCTTTCTTT; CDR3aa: CASSVSVTGMNTEAFF
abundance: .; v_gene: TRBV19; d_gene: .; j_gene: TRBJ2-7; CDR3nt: TGTGCCAGTAGTTACGGGAGCGGTGAGCAGTACTTC; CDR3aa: CASSYGSGEQYF
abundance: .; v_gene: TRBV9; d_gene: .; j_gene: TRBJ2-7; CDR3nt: TGTGCCAGCAGCGTAGATATGGGGTTCGACGAGCAGTACTTC; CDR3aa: CASSVDMGFDEQYF
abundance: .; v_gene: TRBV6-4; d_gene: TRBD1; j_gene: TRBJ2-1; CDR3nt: TGTGCCAGCAGTGACGGGACAGGGGGCGATGAGCAGTTCTTC; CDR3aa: CASSDGTGGDEQFF
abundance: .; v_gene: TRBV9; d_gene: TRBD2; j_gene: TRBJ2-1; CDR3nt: TGTGCCAGCAGCCCTACTAACGGGAGGACCAATGAGCAGTTCTTC; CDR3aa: CASSPTNGRTNEQFF
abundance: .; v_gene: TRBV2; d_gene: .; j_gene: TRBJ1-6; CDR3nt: TGTGCCAGCAGTTCCAGTAATTCACCCCTCCACTTT; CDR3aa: CASSSSNSPLHF
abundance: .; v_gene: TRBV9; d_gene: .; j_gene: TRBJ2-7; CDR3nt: TGTGCCAGCAGCGAGTCCAGCCGGGACGAGCAGTACTTC; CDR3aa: CASSESSRDEQYF
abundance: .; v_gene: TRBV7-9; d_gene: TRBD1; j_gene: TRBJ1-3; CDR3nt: TGTGCCAGCAGTGGTCAGGGGGCGAACACCATATATTTT; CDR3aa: CASSGQGANTIYF
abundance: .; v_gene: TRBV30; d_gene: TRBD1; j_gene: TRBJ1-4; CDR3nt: TGTGCCTGGGCACAGGGGGCAGGTGAAAAACTGTTTTTT; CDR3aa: CAWAQGAGEKLFF
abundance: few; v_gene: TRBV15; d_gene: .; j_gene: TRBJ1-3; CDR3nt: TGTGCCACCAGCAGAGGGCTGGGGGACGCTGGAAACACCATATATTTT; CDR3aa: CATSRGLGDAGNTIYF
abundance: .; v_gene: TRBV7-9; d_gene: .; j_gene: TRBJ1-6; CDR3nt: TGTGCCAGCAGCTTAGGCAGAGATAATTCACCCCTCCACTTT; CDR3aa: CASSLGRDNSPLHF
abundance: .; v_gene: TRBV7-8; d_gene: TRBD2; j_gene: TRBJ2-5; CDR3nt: TGTGCCAGCAGCCTAGCGGGAGTAATAGAGACCCAGTACTTC; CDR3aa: CASSLAGVIETQYF
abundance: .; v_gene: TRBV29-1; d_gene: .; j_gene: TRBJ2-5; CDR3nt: TGCAGCGTTCTGGGGCAGGACCAAGAGACCCAGTACTTC; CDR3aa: CSVLGQDQETQYF
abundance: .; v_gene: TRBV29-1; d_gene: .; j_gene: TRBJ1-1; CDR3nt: TGCAGCGTAATACCGGGTCAAGAGAACACTGAAGCTTTCTTT; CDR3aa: CSVIPGQENTEAFF
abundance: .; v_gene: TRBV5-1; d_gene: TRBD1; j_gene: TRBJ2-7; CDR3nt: TGCGCCAGCAGTTGGGGGACAGGGGATAACGAGCAGTACTTC; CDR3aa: CASSWGTGDNEQYF
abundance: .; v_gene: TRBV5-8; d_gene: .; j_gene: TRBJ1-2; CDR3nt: TGTGCCAGCACCTCTGTCAGAGCTAACTATGGCTACACCTTC; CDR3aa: CASTSVRANYGYTF
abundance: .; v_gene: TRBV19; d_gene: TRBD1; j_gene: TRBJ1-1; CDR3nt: TGTGCCACCTACAGGGGGGCTGAAGCTTTCTTT; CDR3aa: CATYRGAEAFF
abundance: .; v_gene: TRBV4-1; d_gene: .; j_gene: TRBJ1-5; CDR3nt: TGCGCCAGCAGCCAAAGTTTGAATCAGCCCCAGCATTTT; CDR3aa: CASSQSLNQPQHF
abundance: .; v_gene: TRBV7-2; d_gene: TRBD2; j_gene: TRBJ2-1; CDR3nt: TGTGCCAGCAGCTTAGCGGGACTAGTTGAGCAGTTCTTC; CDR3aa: CASSLAGLVEQFF
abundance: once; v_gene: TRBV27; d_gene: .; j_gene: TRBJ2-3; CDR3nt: TGTGCCAGCAGTTTGGGGGGGCTGACAGATACGCAGTATTTT; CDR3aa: CASSLGGLTDTQYF